This T cell receptor (beta chain) was profiled in a study of human T cells and chemical hapten exposure. Stated time point: pre-sensitization, week 0. Treatment specified: therapeutic diphenylcyclopropenone sensitization with weekly scalp DPC. Ten or more counts support this clonotype. TCRdb called the RACE reads again in MiXCR, with one record for every CDR3 protein. The sample records 80,000 to 100,000 distinct CDR3 sequences, roughly 9.1% being singletons. The receptor was isolated from a woman in her forties with alopecia areata. Some clones in this sample may be carry-over from other donors' samples. Sequencing used whole blood, obtained in connection with sensitization to the hapten diphenylcyclopropenone (DPC).

CDR3 sequence: CASSVEGDSLYEQYF. CDR3 DNA sequence: TGTGCCAGCAGCGTAGAGGGGGACAGCCTCTACGAGCAGTACTTC. This sequence joins TRBV9 and TRBJ2-7; TRBD1 matches at 7 bases. This CDR3 comprises 15 residues. CDR1 and CDR2 (germline): SGDLS, YYNGEE. After removal of 0 bases from V and 3 bases from J, the junction contained 6 bases not matched to a gene.